What follows are 14 T cell receptor beta chains derived from one specimen sequenced in a study of T cell repertoires in cytomegalovirus infection (dated by TCRdb to the late 2010s). For sequencing, an Illumina HiSeq 1500 was employed. TCRdb reprocessing: public reads trimmed at Q25 with fastp, clones called with MiXCR, in-frame beta chains kept. Rows with one shared CDR3 protein collapse into an entry with the most common genes and DNA. The sample has about 180,000 distinct CDR3 sequences on record, about 15% of them singletons. Approximately 25% of the sample is in the top ten clones. The source material was CD8+ T cells from PBMCs. Receptor source: a human donor in good health (CMV status not recorded). Some clones in this sample may be carry-over from other donors' samples.

The chain employs TRBV20-1 and TRBJ2-5, with unresolved D. CDR1 DFQATT and CDR2 SNEGSKA come from the germline V gene (reference sequence). Deletions cut 0 bases from V and 1 base from J, with 12 bases between. The CDR3 covers 15 residues. This CDR3 is CSARDGGSGQETQYF. As DNA, the CDR3 is TGCAGTGCTAGAGATGGTGGGTCCGGCCAAGAGACCCAGTACTTC.

The chain has TRBV2 and TRBJ2-1; D tentatively fits TRBD1 or TRBD2 (5 bases each). V lost 9 bases and J lost 8, with 23 bases in between. The CDR3 is made up of 15 amino acids. From germline, CDR1 is SNHLY and CDR2 FYNNEI. CDR3 sequence: CASASGTEYFDEQFF. The CDR3 DNA reads as TGTGCCAGTGCTTCCGGGACGGAGTATTTCGATGAGCAGTTCTTC.

This clonotype was detected a few times. The CDR3 DNA sequence: TGTGCCAGCAGAGAGGGACAGGGGAATTCACCCCTCCACTTT. This translates into CASREGQGNSPLHF. The chain carries TRBV25-1 and TRBJ1-6; the match to TRBD1 covers 10 bases. Germline CDR1 reads MGHDK; CDR2 reads SYGVNS. The CDR3 contains 14 residues. The V and J ends lost 6 bases and 7 bases, in that order; junction bases with no gene match: 3.

V usage is TRBV4-1 and J usage is TRBJ2-3, with 7 nucleotides matching TRBD2. Per germline, CDR1 MGHRA and CDR2 YSYEKL. With 2 bases clipped from V and 2 bases from J, the junction kept 4 bases outside the gene matches. The CDR3 runs 15 residues. CDR3 sequence: CASSQTAGDTDTQYF. CDR3 DNA: TGCGCCAGCAGCCAAACGGCGGGGGACACAGATACGCAGTATTTT.

This clonotype was detected only a few times. This chain joins TRBV4-3 and TRBJ1-4; no clear D gene. The CDR3 runs 14 residues. The germline V gene encodes CDR1 LGHNA and CDR2 YSLEER. V lost 1 base and J lost 13, with 16 bases in between. The CDR3 nucleotides read TGCGCCAGCAGCCAAGTTCCGGGAAATATGCGACTGTTTTTT. It is translated as CASSQVPGNMRLFF.

This clonotype was detected many times. The chain is built from TRBV6-5 and TRBJ1-2; the D gene is possibly TRBD1 (6 bases). The CDR3 runs 12 residues. The germline V and J ends were trimmed by 6 bases and 6 bases, with 11 bases remaining between them. The germline CDR1 and CDR2 sequences are MNHEY and SVGAGI. In nucleotides, the CDR3 is TGTGCCAGCAGGGTGGGGGCACATGGCTACACCTTC. This codes for CASRVGAHGYTF.

This chain links TRBV7-8 with TRBJ2-1, with TRBD1 identical over 9 bases. The germline V gene has CDR1 SGHVS and CDR2 FQNEAQ. With 0 bases clipped from V and 7 bases from J, the junction kept 4 bases outside the gene matches. The CDR3 contains 15 residues. In DNA form, the CDR3 reads TGTGCCAGCAGCTTAGCACAGGGGGCTTGGAATGAGCAGTTCTTC. It translates to CASSLAQGAWNEQFF.

About this clonotype: It may be a read error: a sequence one base away is much more abundant. In this CDR3 the conserved last residue, phenylalanine or tryptophan, is missing, so a read error is likely. The V and J genes are TRBV11-2 and TRBJ2-1; no clear D gene. V lost 7 bases to trimming and J lost 1 base, with 11 bases between them. CDR1 is SGHAT, CDR2 FQNNGV, per germline. There are 14 residues in the CDR3. The chain's CDR3 is CASTVENSYNEQFL. The CDR3 DNA sequence: TGTGCCAGCACCGTCGAAAATTCCTACAATGAGCAGTTCTTG.

This sequence joins TRBV6-6 and TRBJ2-1; 8 bases agree with TRBD1. The CDR3 sequence is 15 residues long. After removal of 6 bases from V and 4 bases from J, the junction contained 8 bases not matched to a gene. Germline lookup yields CDR1 MNHNY and CDR2 SVGAGI (reference sequence). The CDR3 sequence is CASSDQDREYNEQFF. CDR3 DNA: TGTGCCAGCAGCGACCAGGACAGGGAGTACAATGAGCAGTTCTTC.

The chain employs TRBV9 and TRBJ2-7, with D possibly TRBD1 on 6 matching bases. The CDR3 loop spans 16 amino acids. Germline V gives CDR1 SGDLS, CDR2 YYNGEE. With 0 bases removed from V and 0 bases from J, the gap between germline ends came to 13 bases. CDR3 residues: CASSVASGQSSYEQYF. Here the CDR3 DNA reads TGTGCCAGCAGCGTAGCTAGTGGACAGAGCTCCTACGAGCAGTACTTC.

CDR3 nucleotides: TGCAGTGCTAGAGATTGGCCACAGGGGGGCATTAATTCACCCCTCCACTTT. It yields the protein CSARDWPQGGINSPLHF. The genes are TRBV20-1 and TRBJ1-6; TRBD1 matches 8 bases. The trim removed 0 bases at V and 6 bases at J, leaving 10 bases unmatched. The CDR3 runs 17 residues. CDR1 is DFQATT, CDR2 SNEGSKA, per germline (reference sequence).

This chain connects TRBV7-9 to TRBJ2-3; D gene ambiguous. Germline values: CDR1 SEHNR, CDR2 FQNEAQ (reference sequence). There are 13 residues in the CDR3. V lost 7 bases and J lost 2, with 10 bases in between. The CDR3 sequence: CASNAYITDTQYF. The CDR3 nucleotides read TGTGCCAGCAACGCTTATATCACAGATACGCAGTATTTT.

V usage is TRBV28 and J usage is TRBJ2-1; 8 positions agree with TRBD1. The germline CDR1 and CDR2 sequences are MDHEN and SYDVKM. With V trimmed by 7 bases and J by 6 bases, 5 bases remained unmatched. The length of the CDR3 is 13 residues. CDR3: CASTRTGINEQFF. The CDR3 DNA reads TGTGCCAGCACCAGGACAGGGATCAATGAGCAGTTCTTC.

The V and J genes are TRBV10-3 and TRBJ2-7; possibly TRBD1 for D (6 bases). Trimming removed 6 bases from V and 2 bases from J, with 14 bases in between. The V gene's germline CDR1 is ENHRY and CDR2 SYGVKD. The CDR3 is made up of 14 amino acids. The CDR3 reads CAIRPRDTTYEQYF. In DNA form, the CDR3 reads TGTGCCATCAGGCCCCGGGACACTACCTACGAGCAGTACTTC.